Below, 25 T cell receptor beta chains from the same sample are listed, as sequenced in a study of early T cells in non-severe SARS-CoV-2 infection. Each CDR3 protein is one row after TCRdb ran MiXCR on the 5' RACE reads. The sample holds 50,000 to 60,000 distinct CDR3 sequences, 5.5% to 7.5% seen once. The sequenced sample was whole blood. The receptor source for this set is an adult who was a healthcare worker with PCR-confirmed SARS-CoV-2 infection or an uninfected control (not recorded which).

This clonotype appeared a few times. V is TRBV6-6 and J is TRBJ1-6; D remains unclear. The CDR3 is made up of 15 amino acids. Germline V gene sequence: CDR1 MNHNY, CDR2 SVGAGI (reference sequence). Trimming took off 6 bases at V and 8 bases at J, with 17 bases between the two ends. DNA of the CDR3: TGTGCCAGCAGCCCTAGACACGGAAAGGATTCACCCCTCCACTTT. This translates into CASSPRHGKDSPLHF.

This clonotype was counted many times. The V gene is TRBV6-1, the J gene TRBJ2-7, with 7 bases fitting TRBD1. With V trimmed by 6 bases and J by 3 bases, 8 bases remained unmatched. The CDR3 consists of 14 residues. Looked up from germline, CDR1 is MNHNS and CDR2 is SASEGT. The CDR3 loop reads CASRMGQQSYEQYF. The CDR3 DNA reads as TGTGCCAGCAGAATGGGACAGCAAAGCTACGAGCAGTACTTC.

This clonotype was found a few times. The chain joins TRBV5-1 to TRBJ1-3, with 8 bases fitting TRBD1. J was trimmed by 2 bases and V by 6 bases; bases with no gene match: 1. Germline CDR1 SGHRS, CDR2 YFSETQ. The CDR3 runs 13 residues. The CDR3 reads CASTTGAGNTIYF. The CDR3 DNA reads as TGCGCCAGCACGACAGGGGCTGGAAACACCATATATTTT.

The CDR3 reads CASSLRGDLSYEQYF. CDR3 in DNA: TGTGCCAGCAGTTTAAGGGGTGATCTCTCCTACGAGCAGTACTTC. The V gene is TRBV12-3 or TRBV12-4, the J gene TRBJ2-7; a possible D gene is TRBD1 (5 bases). This CDR3 has 15 residues. V lost 2 bases to trimming and J lost 0 bases, with 11 bases between them.

This chain joins TRBV24-1 and TRBJ2-3; D is possibly TRBD1 (6 bases). V lost 4 bases and J lost 2, with 9 bases in between. CDR1 and CDR2 from the germline V gene are KGHDR and SFDVKD. The CDR3 spans 14 residues. CDR3 bases: TGTGCCACCAGTGACGGACAGCCCACAGATACGCAGTATTTT. This encodes CATSDGQPTDTQYF.

This clonotype came up many times. The rearrangement uses TRBV5-8 and TRBJ1-2, with TRBD1 identical over 8 bases. The V segment lost 0 bases and the J segment 0 bases; nucleotides outside the gene matches: 10. The CDR3 is 18 residues long. CDR1 and CDR2 (germline): SGHTS, YDEGEE. The CDR3 loop is CASSLARTGIQTNYGYTF. The CDR3 bases are TGTGCCAGCAGCTTGGCCAGGACAGGGATACAGACTAACTATGGCTACACCTTC.

This clonotype has just a few counts. This chain links TRBV19 with TRBJ1-1; D is possibly TRBD1 (5 bases). Deletions cut 5 bases from V and 0 bases from J, with 13 bases between. Germline V CDR1 and CDR2: LNHDA, SQIVND (reference sequence). The CDR3 is 15 amino acids. The CDR3 DNA follows: TGTGCCAGTAGTCTCCGTACAGGTTTGAACACTGAAGCTTTCTTT. Translation: CASSLRTGLNTEAFF.

This clonotype was counted at least ten times. The chain joins TRBV7-2 to TRBJ2-1, with TRBD2 matching over 9 bases. Germline CDR1 reads SGHTA; CDR2 reads FQGNSA. This CDR3 has 13 residues. V lost 2 bases and J lost 9; bases outside the gene matches: 2. CDR3 amino acids: CASSLKAGGEQFF. CDR3 coding DNA: TGTGCCAGCAGCTTAAAAGCGGGGGGTGAGCAGTTCTTC. The full variable domain, rest sourced from reference TRBV7-2 and TRBJ2-1, is GAGVSQSPSNKVTEKGKDVELRCDPISGHTALYWYRQSLGQGLEFLIYFQGNSAPDKSGLPSDRFSAERTGGSVSTLTIQRTQQEDSAVYLCASSLKAGGEQFFGPGTRLTVL.

V gene TRBV7-2 combines with J gene TRBJ2-1, with D maybe TRBD2 (5 bases). This CDR3 comprises 13 residues. V lost 4 bases and J 14 bases, leaving 18 bases between the germline ends. Germline V lookup: CDR1 SGHTA, CDR2 FQGNSA. The CDR3 DNA reads as TGTGCCAGCAGCTCAGGACCAATGGGAGCGGAGTTCTTC. It translates to CASSSGPMGAEFF.

This clonotype was detected ten times or more. The chain uses TRBV3-1 and TRBJ1-4, with 8 bases fitting TRBD1. The CDR3 has 16 residues. Germline trimming cut 5 bases from V and 12 bases from J; bases unmatched to any gene: 17. Looked up from germline, CDR1 is LGHDT and CDR2 is YNNKEL (reference sequence). This chain's CDR3 is CASSSRQGASGNELFF. In DNA, the CDR3 is TGTGCCAGCAGCTCCCGGCAGGGGGCCAGTGGAAACGAACTGTTTTTT.

The table lists this clonotype with many counts. J is TRBJ2-5 and V is TRBV20-1; D not certain. V lost 6 bases, J lost 4 bases, and 12 bases lay in between. The CDR3 loop spans 12 amino acids. Germline V gives CDR1 DFQATT, CDR2 SNEGSKA (reference sequence). The CDR3 is CSATARGETQYF. In DNA form, the CDR3 reads TGCAGTGCCACCGCCCGTGGAGAGACCCAGTACTTC.

This clonotype was found many times. This chain links TRBV7-2 with TRBJ1-4; the match to TRBD1 covers 7 bases. The ends lost 5 bases at V and 11 bases at J; junction bases unmatched: 8. Germline CDR1 is SGHTA and CDR2 is FQGNSA. The CDR3 runs 13 residues. The chain's CDR3 is CASSPWDRAKLFF. DNA for the CDR3: TGTGCCAGCAGCCCCTGGGACAGAGCTAAACTGTTTTTT.

The gene calls are TRBV20-1 and TRBJ2-7; no reliable D call. The V end was cut by 4 bases, the J end by 4 bases, with 11 bases between. The length of the CDR3 is 12 residues. Looked up from germline, CDR1 is DFQATT and CDR2 is SNEGSKA (reference sequence). CDR3 DNA: TGCAGTGCTACAGAACACAGATACGAGCAGTACTTC. Amino acids: CSATEHRYEQYF.

This clonotype was detected many times. The genes are TRBV5-1 and TRBJ1-3; D perhaps matches TRBD1 (5 bases). Trimming left V 1 base short and J 3 bases short, with 14 bases between. This CDR3 comprises 16 residues. The germline V gene encodes CDR1 SGHRS and CDR2 YFSETQ. CDR3 in amino acids: CASSLLPGLGGNTIYF. The CDR3 DNA follows: TGCGCCAGCAGCTTGCTGCCGGGGCTGGGTGGAAACACCATATATTTT.

This clonotype was counted a few times. The V and J genes are TRBV18 and TRBJ1-2, with a tentative D call TRBD1 (6 bases). The germline V and J ends were trimmed by 0 bases and 0 bases, with 20 bases remaining between them. Germline V gives CDR1 KGHSH, CDR2 LQKENI. The length of the CDR3 is 19 residues. CDR3 in amino acids: CASSPPYGGTGPANYGYTF. CDR3 nucleotide sequence: TGTGCCAGCTCACCACCGTACGGGGGCACAGGGCCAGCTAACTATGGCTACACCTTC.

Many counts were recorded for this clonotype. The chain links TRBV20-1 to TRBJ2-5, with TRBD2 matching over 9 bases. The CDR3 runs 17 residues. V lost 8 bases, J lost 2 bases, and 18 bases stayed unmatched. Per the germline V gene, CDR1 is DFQATT and CDR2 is SNEGSKA (reference sequence). This chain's CDR3 is CSTQTGILAGSQETQYF. The CDR3 DNA reads as TGCAGTACGCAGACGGGGATCCTAGCGGGGAGTCAAGAGACCCAGTACTTC.

Many counts were recorded for this clonotype. V and J are TRBV12-3 or TRBV12-4 and TRBJ2-3; 12 bases match TRBD2. The CDR3 runs 17 residues. The V gene end was trimmed by 5 bases and the J gene end by 1 base; junction bases not matched to a gene: 7. The CDR3 bases are TGTGCCAGCAGTGAACGGACTAGCGGGGTTCGCACAGATACGCAGTATTTT. The encoded protein is CASSERTSGVRTDTQYF.

In its sample, this clonotype was seen many times. At one boundary the junction diverges from the germline segment, which might be a read error. The V and J genes are TRBV11-2 and TRBJ2-2; a possible D gene is TRBD1 (6 bases). Germline V lookup: CDR1 SGHAT, CDR2 FQNNGV. The CDR3 totals 12 residues. This CDR3 reads CASNRDPGELFF. In DNA form, the CDR3 reads TGTGCCAGCAACAGGGACCCCGGGGAGCTTTTTTTT. The full variable domain, in which reference TRBV11-2 and TRBJ2-2 provide the parts outside the CDR3, is EAGVAQSPRYKIIEKRQSVAFWCNPISGHATLYWYQQILGQGPKLLIQFQNNGVVDDSQLPKDRFSAERLKGVDSTLKIQPAKLEDSAVYLCASNRDPGELFFGEGSRLTVL.

This clonotype was seen at least ten times. This chain uses TRBV4-3 with TRBJ2-7; a possible D gene is TRBD1 (6 bases). Trimming took off 0 bases at V and 0 bases at J, with 9 bases between the two ends. CDR1 LGHNA and CDR2 YSLEER come from the germline V gene. The CDR3 is 15 residues long. CDR3 in amino acids: CASSQEVTGSYEQYF. The CDR3 nucleotides are TGCGCCAGCAGCCAAGAGGTGACAGGCTCCTACGAGCAGTACTTC.

This clonotype has a handful of counts. The rearrangement joins TRBV11-2 to TRBJ2-3; D uncertain. Germline V gene data show CDR1 as SGHAT and CDR2 as FQNNGV. The germline V and J ends were trimmed by 0 bases and 5 bases, with 15 bases remaining between them. This CDR3 comprises 16 residues. The CDR3 DNA reads as TGTGCCAGCAGCTTAGATCTATCCCCCCCTGTAGATACGCAGTATTTT. Its protein product is CASSLDLSPPVDTQYF.

The chain combines TRBV9 with TRBJ1-2; D unresolved. V was trimmed by 0 bases and J by 8 bases, leaving 14 bases between them. In germline, CDR1 is SGDLS, CDR2 YYNGEE. This CDR3 spans 14 amino acids. CDR3 nucleotides: TGTGCCAGCAGCGTAGATCTCCGGATTGGAGGCTACACCTTC. This sequence encodes CASSVDLRIGGYTF.

This clonotype was detected ten times or more. J is TRBJ2-1 and V is TRBV4-3; D is uncertain. The CDR3 length is 16 residues. Between the trimmed V and J ends, which lost 0 bases and 7 bases, there was a span of 16 bases. Germline values: CDR1 LGHNA, CDR2 YSLEER. The CDR3 loop is CASSQDFGRVGNEQFF. CDR3 sequence (DNA): TGCGCCAGCAGCCAAGACTTCGGTAGGGTAGGGAATGAGCAGTTCTTC.

There are a few counts of this clonotype. The chain uses TRBV11-3 and TRBJ2-7; weak D call: TRBD1 (5 bases). Germline V CDR1 and CDR2: SGHNT, YENEEA. CDR3 size: 14 residues. V dropped 3 bases and J dropped 0 bases, with 9 bases sitting between them. The CDR3 coding sequence is TGTGCCAGCAGCTTCCACAGGAGCTCCTACGAGCAGTACTTC. This translates into CASSFHRSSYEQYF.

The chain recombines TRBV29-1 with TRBJ2-5; D gene unclear. From germline, CDR1 is SQVTM and CDR2 ANQGSEA. The CDR3 runs to 13 residues. V gave up 5 bases and J gave up 2 bases, with 12 bases separating them. CDR3 protein: CSVLAGWQETQYF. In DNA, the CDR3 is TGCAGCGTTCTCGCTGGCTGGCAAGAGACCCAGTACTTC.

This clonotype appeared many times. The CDR3 loop reads CASKDVGLLSKNIQYF. The DNA for the CDR3 is TGTGCCAGCAAGGATGTAGGACTCCTTTCCAAAAACATTCAGTACTTC. The genes are TRBV6-5 and TRBJ2-4, with D possibly TRBD2 on 5 matching bases. The CDR3 runs to 16 residues. CDR1 MNHEY and CDR2 SVGAGI come from the germline V gene. The ends were cut back, 7 bases at V and 2 bases at J, with 18 bases in the middle.